Each of the 23 T cell receptor beta chains below was sequenced from the same sample in a study of cytomegalovirus exposure and HLA in healthy donors. PCR primers comprised 60 Vbeta and 13 Jbeta primers. This table comes from immunoSEQ multiplex PCR, and its TCRdb copy is limited to in-frame clones, with some not included. Among approximately 140,000 clones listed, around 73% were seen once. Material: PBMCs. These receptors originate from a young woman in good health and CMV-seronegative.

This chain connects TRBV29-1 to TRBJ2-3; a possible D gene is TRBD2 (6 bases). The CDR3 contains 12 residues. V lost 7 bases, J lost 1 base, and 9 bases lay in between. Germline V gives CDR1 SQVTM, CDR2 ANQGSEA. CDR3 DNA: TGCAGCGCGGAGGGACGCACAGATACGCAGTATTTT. This sequence encodes CSAEGRTDTQYF.

The genes are TRBV11-3 and TRBJ2-7; TRBD2 matches at 13 bases. Unmatched junction bases numbered 4, after V lost 5 bases and J lost 6 bases. This CDR3 contains 14 residues. CDR1 and CDR2 (germline): SGHNT, YENEEA. DNA of the CDR3: TGTGCCAGCAGCCCGGGACTAGCGGGGACCGAGCAGTACTTC. Translating gives CASSPGLAGTEQYF.

The J gene is TRBJ1-2, the V gene TRBV19, with 8 bases matching TRBD1. The CDR3 runs to 15 residues. The germline V gene encodes CDR1 LNHDA and CDR2 SQIVND (reference sequence). After removal of 2 bases from V and 4 bases from J, the junction contained 6 bases not matched to a gene. CDR3 sequence reads: CASSIIGQGGYGYTF. The CDR3 DNA reads as TGTGCCAGTAGTATAATCGGACAGGGTGGCTATGGCTACACCTTC.

By share, this clone counts as medium-sized. The chain combines TRBV4-2 with TRBJ2-7; 9 nucleotides match TRBD2. V lost 0 bases and J lost 0; bases outside the gene matches: 3. The CDR3 runs to 16 residues. The germline gives CDR1 LGHNA, CDR2 YNFKEQ. In nucleotides, the CDR3 is TGTGCCAGCAGCCAAGATTTTAGCGGGGGCTCCTACGAGCAGTACTTC. Its translation is CASSQDFSGGSYEQYF.

The rearrangement links TRBV2 to TRBJ2-5; TRBD2 aligns across 7 bases. Looked up from germline, CDR1 is SNHLY and CDR2 is FYNNEI. Trimming removed 8 bases from V and 3 bases from J; junction bases left unmatched: 15. The CDR3 totals 16 residues. The CDR3 is CASSPRRLAEKETQYF. CDR3 DNA: TGTGCCAGCTCCCCCCGGAGGCTAGCGGAGAAAGAGACCCAGTACTTC.

This clone was seen only once. The chain joins TRBV6-5 to TRBJ1-1, with 9 nucleotides matching TRBD1. V was pared by 4 bases and J by 10 bases, with 10 bases of the junction left unmatched. The CDR3 contains 14 residues. Per the germline V gene, CDR1 is MNHEY and CDR2 is SVGAGI. CDR3: CASSSGQGRFSAFF. The CDR3 coding sequence is TGTGCCAGCAGTTCGGGACAGGGAAGGTTTTCAGCTTTCTTT.

V gene TRBV7-9 combines with J gene TRBJ2-5, with TRBD1 matching over 11 bases. Gene TRBJ2-7 matches the end of the DNA better, so the J call may be wrong. CDR1 SEHNR and CDR2 FQNEAQ come from the germline V gene (reference sequence). This CDR3 region has 15 residues. CDR3 amino acids: CASSWPGQGVYEQYF. The CDR3 DNA sequence: TGTGCCAGCAGCTGGCCGGGACAGGGGGTCTACGAGCAGTACTTC.

This clone came up a few times. Other DNA variants within this sample encode the same CDR3. The rearrangement uses TRBV18 and TRBJ1-2; possibly TRBD1 for D (6 bases). The CDR3 totals 13 residues. The germline V and J ends were trimmed by 4 bases and 3 bases, with 9 bases remaining between them. CDR1 and CDR2 (germline): KGHSH, LQKENI. CDR3 nucleotides: TGTGCCAGCTCACAGGACAGAGACTATGGCTACACCTTC. Protein: CASSQDRDYGYTF.

The rearrangement joins TRBV7-2 to TRBJ2-5, with D unresolved. Per the germline V gene, CDR1 is SGHTA and CDR2 is FQGNSA. V gave up 4 bases and J gave up 0 bases, with 3 bases separating them. The CDR3 runs to 12 residues. Here the CDR3 reads CASSSYQETQYF. The CDR3 DNA follows: TGTGCCAGCAGCTCGTACCAAGAGACCCAGTACTTC. Full variable domain (remainder filled in from reference TRBV7-2 and TRBJ2-5): GAGVSQSPSNKVTEKGKDVELRCDPISGHTALYWYRQSLGQGLEFLIYFQGNSAPDKSGLPSDRFSAERTGGSVSTLTIQRTQQEDSAVYLCASSSYQETQYFGPGTRLLVL.

The J gene is TRBJ2-1, the V gene TRBV28; D may be TRBD1 (6 bases). The V end was cut by 11 bases, the J end by 8 bases, with 16 bases between. The CDR3 is 12 residues long. CDR1 and CDR2 (germline): MDHEN, SYDVKM. CDR3 coding DNA: TGTGCCGGACAAAGAGGGGGAGATGAGCAGTTCTTC. Its translation is CAGQRGGDEQFF.

The chain is built from TRBV6-5 and TRBJ2-5; TRBD1 might be the D (5 bases). The V end lost 0 bases, the J end lost 2 bases, and 7 bases lay between the germline ends. The germline CDR1 and CDR2 sequences are MNHEY and SVGAGI. The CDR3 sequence is 14 residues long. The CDR3 nucleotides are TGTGCCAGCAGTTACTCGTCAGGGCAAGAGACCCAGTACTTC. It translates to CASSYSSGQETQYF.

CDR3: CASSEGAGSNQPQHF. The CDR3 bases are TGTGCCAGCAGTGAAGGTGCCGGGAGCAATCAGCCCCAGCATTTT. V gene TRBV6-4 combines with J gene TRBJ1-5; D is uncertain. The CDR3 spans 15 residues. V was clipped by 3 bases and J by 1 base, with 10 bases between them. Germline V gives CDR1 MRHNA, CDR2 SNTAGT.

This clone has just a few counts. The V call is TRBV5-4, the J call TRBJ2-1; 7 nucleotides match TRBD2. Per germline, CDR1 SGHNT and CDR2 YYREEE (reference sequence). The CDR3 loop spans 14 amino acids. The V gene end was trimmed by 4 bases and the J gene end by 4 bases; junction bases not matched to a gene: 5. CDR3 sequence (DNA): TGTGCCAGCAGCCAAGCGGGGTCGTACAATGAGCAGTTCTTC. This codes for CASSQAGSYNEQFF.

The chain has TRBV5-1 and TRBJ1-1; possible D gene TRBD1, 5 bases. V lost 0 bases, J lost 1 base, and 7 bases lay in between. Germline V gene sequence: CDR1 SGHRS, CDR2 YFSETQ. This CDR3 region has 14 residues. The CDR3 reads CASSLEGANTEAFF. The CDR3 DNA reads as TGCGCCAGCAGCTTGGAAGGGGCGAACACTGAAGCTTTCTTT.

In this sample, this clone turned up a few times. The chain has TRBV4-1 and TRBJ1-4; TRBD1 matches at 9 bases. The CDR3 sequence is 16 residues long. V shed 2 bases and J 6 bases; nucleotides not matched to a gene: 7. The germline V gene encodes CDR1 MGHRA and CDR2 YSYEKL. The CDR3 DNA reads as TGCGCCAGCAGCCAAACCCCGGGACAGGGAGATGAAAAACTGTTTTTT. This gives the protein CASSQTPGQGDEKLFF.

DNA of the CDR3: TGTGCCAGCAGTTACGACAGGGGACGGGAAAACACCATATATTTT. Its translation is CASSYDRGRENTIYF. V is TRBV6-5 and J is TRBJ1-3; 8 bases map to TRBD1. The germline V gene encodes CDR1 MNHEY and CDR2 SVGAGI. The CDR3 is 15 residues long. After removal of 2 bases from V and 6 bases from J, the junction contained 6 bases not matched to a gene.

The rearrangement uses TRBV7-2 and TRBJ1-1; D perhaps matches TRBD1 (6 bases). The CDR3 consists of 14 residues. The V end was cut by 6 bases, the J end by 4 bases, with 15 bases between. The germline gives CDR1 SGHTA, CDR2 FQGNSA. CDR3 nucleotides: TGTGCCAGCAGACCCGGACAGTTTTCCACTGAAGCTTTCTTT. This sequence encodes CASRPGQFSTEAFF. The full variable domain, rest sourced from reference TRBV7-2 and TRBJ1-1, is GAGVSQSPSNKVTEKGKDVELRCDPISGHTALYWYRQSLGQGLEFLIYFQGNSAPDKSGLPSDRFSAERTGGSVSTLTIQRTQQEDSAVYLCASRPGQFSTEAFFGQGTRLTVV.

This chain joins TRBV20-1 and TRBJ2-1; 8 nucleotides line up with TRBD2. Germline values: CDR1 DFQATT, CDR2 SNEGSKA (reference sequence). The CDR3 length is 11 residues. Trimming cost V 2 bases and J 11 bases; bases outside gene matches: 2. Here the CDR3 reads CSARPGGQQFF. The CDR3 DNA reads TGCAGTGCTAGACCGGGGGGGCAGCAGTTCTTC.

CDR3 amino acids: CASSLGGQPQHF. The CDR3 DNA sequence: TGTGCCAGCAGTTTAGGCGGTCAGCCCCAGCATTTT. The chain combines TRBV27 with TRBJ1-5, with unresolved D. The CDR3 length is 12 residues. Germline assignment: CDR1 MNHEY and CDR2 SMNVEV (reference sequence). The germline V and J ends were trimmed by 2 bases and 6 bases, with 5 bases remaining between them.

This rearrangement joins TRBV7-8 to TRBJ1-4; 7 positions agree with TRBD1. This CDR3 has 17 amino acids. V lost 5 bases and J lost 0; bases outside the gene matches: 9. The germline CDR1 and CDR2 sequences are SGHVS and FQNEAQ. CDR3 amino acids: CASSPSGTATTNEKLFF. CDR3 DNA sequence: TGTGCCAGCAGCCCATCCGGGACAGCAACAACTAATGAAAAACTGTTTTTT.

On this clone: Germline is not matched at one junction end, which may reflect a read error. Different DNA sequences within this sample yield the same CDR3. The V call is TRBV11-3, the J call TRBJ2-3; D gene uncertain. This CDR3 has 17 amino acids. CDR1 and CDR2 (germline): SGHNT, YENEEA. The CDR3 here is CASSLDTSSISTDTQYF. The CDR3 DNA is TGTGCCAGCAGCTTAGATACCTCGTCTATAAGCACAGATACACAGTATTTT.

This CDR3 reads CASSPSLAREQFF. The DNA for the CDR3 is TGTGCCAGCAGCCCTTCCTTAGCACGTGAGCAGTTCTTC. The V gene is TRBV28, the J gene TRBJ2-1; D is unresolved. Trimming shortened V by 6 bases and J by 9 bases, and 15 bases separated the two germline ends. In germline, CDR1 is MDHEN, CDR2 SYDVKM. This CDR3 contains 13 residues.

This chain joins TRBV9 and TRBJ1-3; D remains unclear. Germline assignment: CDR1 SGDLS and CDR2 YYNGEE. This CDR3 contains 13 residues. Trimming removed 0 bases at V and 9 bases at J, with 10 bases between. As DNA, the CDR3 is TGTGCCAGCAGCGTAGGAGGAGGGAGCACCATATATTTT. Its translation is CASSVGGGSTIYF.